This T cell receptor (beta chain) derives from a study of blood T cells in healthy people across ages. Study context: Per every two T cells, about one barcoded beta molecule was captured by template switching. Study observations and caveats: Observed TCR beta diversity per million T cells went down as age went up. This fall followed a roughly linear course with age. Unsorted PBMCs blocked a conclusive comparison of naive and antigen-experienced cells.

The sample holds a few counts of this clonotype. The antigen is not known. Alongside a J-beta primer mix, a sample-barcoded 5' primer served in a second PCR lasting roughly 6 to 11 cycles. TCRdb passed the 5' RACE reads through MiXCR, listing each CDR3 protein once. The sample comprises fewer than 2 million distinct CDR3 sequences, approximately 40% of which are singletons, and 23% rests with the top ten. The CDR3 is 14 amino acids. Germline values: CDR1 SQVTM, CDR2 ANQGSEA. The V and J ends lost 0 bases and 0 bases respectively, with 9 bases between them. What was sequenced was blood. This rearrangement joins TRBV29-1 to TRBJ2-7, with D unclear. This clonotype originated in a human donor in good health. DNA for the CDR3: TGCAGCGTTGAAGACCCCCCAGACTCCTACGAGCAGTACTTC. This sequence encodes CSVEDPPDSYEQYF.